This is a list of T cell receptor beta chains from one sample in a study of blood T cell repertoires in COVID-19. Generated by immunoSEQ multiplex PCR, the TCRdb table keeps only in-frame clones and is missing some. The sample lists about 76,000 clones, 75% to 90% occurring once. The sequenced material came from peripheral blood. These receptor sequences come from a human donor in a cohort sampled during active COVID-19. The CDR3 runs from the conserved cysteine through the conserved F or W. D genes are given only for firm matches. Clone size appears in some rows only: once, few, many, or a class for an expanded clone.

V gene: TRBV9
clone size: NA
D gene: NA
J gene: TRBJ2-3
CDR3 DNA: TGTGCCAGCAGCGAAACTACTAGCACAGATACGCAGTATTTT
CDR3 protein: CASSETTSTDTQYF

V gene: TRBV15
clone size: NA
D gene: NA
J gene: TRBJ2-7
CDR3 DNA: TGTGCCACCAGCAGAGCCAGGGGTACATCCTACGAGCAGTACTTC
CDR3 protein: CATSRARGTSYEQYF

V gene: TRBV30
clone size: NA
D gene: NA
J gene: TRBJ1-1
CDR3 DNA: TGTGCCTGGAGTACAGGGTTCAACACTGAAGCTTTCTTT
CDR3 protein: CAWSTGFNTEAFF

V gene: TRBV4-2
clone size: NA
D gene: NA
J gene: TRBJ2-5
CDR3 DNA: TGTGCCAGCAGCCAAGCGGAGGGGAAAGAGACCCAGTACTTC
CDR3 protein: CASSQAEGKETQYF

V gene: TRBV19
clone size: NA
D gene: NA
J gene: TRBJ1-6
CDR3 DNA: TGTGCCAGTAAACTATCCAGCTACTATAATTCACCCCTCCACTTT
CDR3 protein: CASKLSSYYNSPLHF

V gene: TRBV6-2/TRBV6-3
clone size: once
D gene: NA
J gene: TRBJ2-5
CDR3 DNA: TGTGCCAGCAGTTACACACAAGAGACCCAGTACTTC
CDR3 protein: CASSYTQETQYF

V gene: TRBV6-2/TRBV6-3
clone size: NA
D gene: NA
J gene: TRBJ2-7
CDR3 DNA: TGTGCCAGCAGTTACTTGCAGGTTTACGAGCAGTACTTC
CDR3 protein: CASSYLQVYEQYF

V gene: TRBV5-1
clone size: NA
D gene: TRBD2
J gene: TRBJ2-3
CDR3 DNA: TGCGCCAGCAGCGGAACCTTAGCGGGGGGGGCCGATACGCAGTATTTT
CDR3 protein: CASSGTLAGGADTQYF

V gene: TRBV7-6
clone size: NA
D gene: NA
J gene: TRBJ2-3
CDR3 DNA: TGTGCCAGCAGCCAGCGTGGCCTATTCACAGATACGCAGTATTTT
CDR3 protein: CASSQRGLFTDTQYF

V gene: TRBV9
clone size: few
D gene: NA
J gene: TRBJ1-2
CDR3 DNA: TGTGCCAGCAGCGTAGGCGTGACAGTGGGGGGCTACACCTTC
CDR3 protein: CASSVGVTVGGYTF

V gene: TRBV11-3
clone size: NA
D gene: TRBD1
J gene: TRBJ1-2
CDR3 DNA: TGTGCCAGCAGACAGGGACAGGGAAGAGGCTACACCTTC
CDR3 protein: CASRQGQGRGYTF

V gene: TRBV19
clone size: NA
D gene: TRBD1
J gene: TRBJ1-3
CDR3 DNA: TGTGCCAGTAAGCGACAGGGGACAGGAAACACCATATATTTT
CDR3 protein: CASKRQGTGNTIYF

V gene: TRBV5-6
clone size: NA
D gene: NA
J gene: TRBJ1-2
CDR3 DNA: TGTGCCAGCATCGACAGAAGTTTCTATGGCTACACCTTC
CDR3 protein: CASIDRSFYGYTF

V gene: TRBV28
clone size: NA
D gene: TRBD1
J gene: TRBJ1-2
CDR3 DNA: TGTGCCAGCAGTAAAGTGACAGGGGCTAACTATGGCTACACCTTC
CDR3 protein: CASSKVTGANYGYTF

V gene: TRBV12-3/TRBV12-4
clone size: NA
D gene: NA
J gene: TRBJ1-2
CDR3 DNA: TGTGCCAGCCCAGGGACTTCACCAGCTGGCTACACCTTC
CDR3 protein: CASPGTSPAGYTF

V gene: TRBV5-1
clone size: NA
D gene: NA
J gene: TRBJ2-2
CDR3 DNA: TGCGCCAGCAGCTTTTCGATAGACGGGGAGCTGTTTTTT
CDR3 protein: CASSFSIDGELFF

V gene: TRBV4-3
clone size: few
D gene: NA
J gene: TRBJ1-2
CDR3 DNA: TGCGCCAGCAGCCAAGATTGGCGGGGCCCCTATGGCTACACCTTC
CDR3 protein: CASSQDWRGPYGYTF

V gene: TRBV5-4
clone size: NA
D gene: NA
J gene: TRBJ2-5
CDR3 DNA: TGTGCCAGCAGCTTGGTTGGGGGCGGCGAGACCCAGTACTTC
CDR3 protein: CASSLVGGGETQYF

V gene: TRBV2
clone size: NA
D gene: TRBD1
J gene: TRBJ2-3
CDR3 DNA: TGTTCCGGGACAGGGGCTTTGGGTACGCAGTATTTT
CDR3 protein: CSGTGALGTQYF

V gene: TRBV6-5
clone size: few
D gene: TRBD1
J gene: TRBJ1-2
CDR3 DNA: TGTGCCAGCGGGACAGGGTATGGCTACACCTTC
CDR3 protein: CASGTGYGYTF

V gene: TRBV20-1
clone size: NA
D gene: TRBD2
J gene: TRBJ2-1
CDR3 DNA: TGCAGTGCTAGTGTGGGCGGGAGCTCCTACAATGAGCAGTTCTTC
CDR3 protein: CSASVGGSSYNEQFF

V gene: TRBV9
clone size: few
D gene: NA
J gene: TRBJ1-1
CDR3 DNA: TGTGCCAGCAGCGTAGGTCACCAGGGCACTGAAGCTTTCTTT
CDR3 protein: CASSVGHQGTEAFF

V gene: TRBV10-2
clone size: NA
D gene: NA
J gene: TRBJ2-5
CDR3 DNA: TGCGCCAGCAGTGACGTTGGAGGGGCAGAGACCCAGTACTTC
CDR3 protein: CASSDVGGAETQYF

V gene: TRBV28
clone size: NA
D gene: NA
J gene: TRBJ2-5
CDR3 DNA: TGTGCCAGCATCGGTCCCTCCCGGGGGACCCAGTACTTC
CDR3 protein: CASIGPSRGTQYF